This record covers a single T cell receptor beta chain. Its antigen is currently unknown. This specimen comes from a study of blood T cells in healthy people across ages. CDR3 length: 17 amino acids. Germline values: CDR1 LGHNA, CDR2 YSLEER. V gave up 0 bases and J gave up 0 bases, with 14 bases separating them. Isolated per sample were at least 6.5 million PBMCs. The authors ran a second PCR of about 7 to 11 cycles using a sample-barcoded 5' primer and a J-beta primer mix. In TCRdb, the 5' RACE reads were re-called with MiXCR into one record per CDR3 protein. The sample lists around 800,000 distinct CDR3 sequences; more than 40% were seen once. Broader study findings: Measured against age, TCR beta diversity per million T cells decreased in a roughly linear manner.

The sequence was collected from a man aged 60 to 75 in good health. What was sequenced was blood. The rearrangement joins TRBV4-3 to TRBJ1-2, with TRBD1 as a possible D gene (6 bases). CDR3 nucleotides: TGCGCCAGCAGCCAAGAGTATGGGACAAAAGCTAACTATGGCTACACCTTC. Protein: CASSQEYGTKANYGYTF.